This T cell receptor (beta chain) stems from a study of Graves' ophthalmopathy and Graves' hyperthyroidism. Across the study: Peripheral blood sampling preceded any treatment and occurred at initial diagnosis.

The TCR beta CDR3 regions underwent amplification from RNA transcripts. HTBI-primed RT-PCR formed the first round, and a multiplex PCR formed the second. TCRdb reanalysed the multiplex PCR reads using MiXCR and keeps one entry per CDR3 protein. Found here are approximately 410,000 distinct CDR3 sequences, 15% of them singletons; the top ten hold about 7%. This CDR3 comprises 17 residues. The germline V gene has CDR1 LGHDT and CDR2 YNNKEL (reference sequence). Hyperthyroidism qualified as stable when ophthalmopathy did not develop within 18 months of follow-up. Regarding this clonotype: Antigen unknown. At one end, the junction sequence differs from germline, possibly due to a read error.

General observations from the study: An approximately 82% specificity and 87.88% sensitivity were achieved by a 13-signature model that separated ophthalmopathy from stable hyperthyroidism.

The sample comprised peripheral blood. This sequence was found in a woman in her late teens or twenties with stable Graves' hyperthyroidism. V gene TRBV3-1 combines with J gene TRBJ2-5; 8 bases agree with TRBD2. CDR3 bases: TGTGCCAGCAGCCAAGGGGCGGTAGCGGGGTCACAAGGGACCCAGTACTTC. Translation: CASSQGAVAGSQGTQYF.